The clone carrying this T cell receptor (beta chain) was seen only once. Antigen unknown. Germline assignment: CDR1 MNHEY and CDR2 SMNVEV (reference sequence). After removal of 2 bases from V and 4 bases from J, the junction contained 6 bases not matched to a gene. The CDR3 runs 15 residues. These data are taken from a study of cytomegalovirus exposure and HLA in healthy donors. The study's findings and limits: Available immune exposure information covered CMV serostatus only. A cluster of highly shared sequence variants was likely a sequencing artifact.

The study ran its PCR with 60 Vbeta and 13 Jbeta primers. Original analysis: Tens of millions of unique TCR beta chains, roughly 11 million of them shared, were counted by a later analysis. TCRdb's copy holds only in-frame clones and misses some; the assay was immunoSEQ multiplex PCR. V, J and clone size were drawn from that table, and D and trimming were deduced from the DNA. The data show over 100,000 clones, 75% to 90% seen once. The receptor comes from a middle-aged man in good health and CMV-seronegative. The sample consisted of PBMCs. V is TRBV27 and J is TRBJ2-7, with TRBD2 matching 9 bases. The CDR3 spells CASSLTAGGSYEQYF. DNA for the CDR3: TGTGCCAGCAGTTTAACAGCGGGGGGCTCATACGAGCAGTACTTC.